This is a list of T cell receptor beta chains from one sample in a study of T cell responses to AZD1222 COVID-19 vaccine. Only in-frame clones appear in the TCRdb table, and some are missing; sequencing was by immunoSEQ multiplex PCR. Altogether around 99,000 clones are present, 90% to 95% being singletons, with the ten largest covering about 6.8%. The source was peripheral blood, collected 28 days after the second AZD1222 dose. The receptors here all came from an adult who received the AZD1222 COVID-19 vaccine. CDR3s include the opening cysteine and the closing phenylalanine or tryptophan. A D gene is named only where the DNA matches it firmly. The listing skips clone size in some rows; elsewhere it reads once, few, many or a size class.

CDR3 length | J gene | clone size | V gene | D gene | CDR3 DNA | CDR3 protein
17 | TRBJ2-3 | NA | TRBV4-1 | NA | TGCGCCAGCAGCCAAGATCCAAGACAGTCCTTCACAGATACGCAGTATTTT | CASSQDPRQSFTDTQYF
12 | TRBJ1-5 | NA | TRBV12-3/TRBV12-4 | TRBD1 | TGTGCCAGCAGTAGGGGACAGCAGCCCCAGCATTTT | CASSRGQQPQHF
12 | TRBJ2-3 | NA | TRBV15 | NA | TGTGCCACCAGCGGGAGAACAGATACGCAGTATTTT | CATSGRTDTQYF
16 | TRBJ2-6 | NA | TRBV4-1 | NA | TGCGCCAGCAGCCAAGATGAGGGTGCTGGGGCCAACGTCCTGACTTTC | CASSQDEGAGANVLTF
13 | TRBJ1-1 | NA | TRBV28 | NA | TGTGCCAGCAGTTTCGCAAGCCAGAATCGAGCTTTCTTT | CASSFASQNRAFF
15 | TRBJ2-3 | NA | TRBV27 | NA | TGTGCCAGCAGTCCCAGCCGCACAGGGAGGCCTACGCAGTATTTT | CASSPSRTGRPTQYF
16 | TRBJ2-2 | NA | TRBV5-1 | NA | TGCGCCAGCAGCTTGGTTCCGGATCGGGGCGGCGGGGAGCTGTTTTTT | CASSLVPDRGGGELFF
13 | TRBJ2-1 | NA | TRBV29-1 | TRBD2 | TGCAGCTCCCCTGGGCTAGCGGGCCGAGAGCAGTTCTTC | CSSPGLAGREQFF
15 | TRBJ1-2 | NA | TRBV13 | TRBD1 | TGTGCCAGCAGCTCAACAGGGGATGGGAACTATGGCTACACCTTC | CASSSTGDGNYGYTF
18 | TRBJ2-4 | NA | TRBV5-6 | NA | TGTGCCAGCAGCTTGGTTGGGAGAGGGACCCTCCGAGGGAACATTCAGTACTTC | CASSLVGRGTLRGNIQYF
14 | TRBJ2-7 | NA | TRBV6-5 | NA | TGTGCCAGCAGTTCGCCAAACCTGGTCTACGAGCAGTACTTC | CASSSPNLVYEQYF
15 | TRBJ1-1 | NA | TRBV25-1 | NA | TGTGCCAGCAGTCCTATTAGGGGGGAGGAAACTGAAGCTTTCTTT | CASSPIRGEETEAFF
17 | TRBJ1-3 | NA | TRBV5-1 | NA | TGCGCCAGCAGCCCCGTGGGACCGAGGGCCTCTGGAAACACCATATATTTT | CASSPVGPRASGNTIYF
13 | TRBJ2-7 | NA | TRBV4-1 | TRBD2 | TGCGCCAGCAGGGAGCAGGGAGGGAACGAGCAGTACTTC | CASREQGGNEQYF
19 | TRBJ2-7 | NA | TRBV4-3 | TRBD2 | TGCGCCAGCAGCCAAGATCCGTCTAGCGGGAGGGCCTCGGAGGGCGAGCAGTACTTC | CASSQDPSSGRASEGEQYF
16 | TRBJ2-7 | NA | TRBV4-3 | TRBD2 | TGCGCCAGCAGCCAAGACTCTAGCGGGAGGATCTACGAGCAGTACTTC | CASSQDSSGRIYEQYF
13 | TRBJ1-6 | NA | TRBV6-5 | NA | TGTGCCAGCACTAGCCAGGAAAATTCACCCCTCCACTTT | CASTSQENSPLHF
14 | TRBJ2-7 | NA | TRBV11-2 | TRBD1 | TGTGCCAGCAGCGTCCCCCCCCAGGGGGCCGAGCAGTACTTC | CASSVPPQGAEQYF
15 | TRBJ1-2 | NA | TRBV5-4 | NA | TGTGCCAGCAGCTTGGCCAAAGCAGAAAAGAATGGCTACACCTTC | CASSLAKAEKNGYTF
12 | TRBJ1-2 | NA | TRBV7-9 | NA | TGTGCCAGCAGCTTAGGAGGGGACGGCTACACCTTC | CASSLGGDGYTF
14 | TRBJ1-2 | NA | TRBV5-1 | NA | TGCGCCAGCAGCGATCAGGGAGTCGAGTATGGCTACACCTTC | CASSDQGVEYGYTF
15 | TRBJ1-2 | NA | TRBV15 | NA | TGTGCCACCAGCATTGGGACGGACCTTACCTATGGCTACACCTTC | CATSIGTDLTYGYTF
15 | TRBJ2-1 | NA | TRBV9 | TRBD2 | TGTGCCAGCAGCGTAGACGGGAGGGTTGTCAATGAGCAGTTCTTC | CASSVDGRVVNEQFF
14 | TRBJ2-1 | NA | TRBV6-5 | TRBD2 | TGTGCCAGCAGCGGTCCGGGGGGGCGCAATGAGCAGTTCTTC | CASSGPGGRNEQFF
19 | TRBJ1-6 | NA | TRBV12-5 | TRBD1 | TGTGCTAGTGGCCGGGGACAGGGGGGCCTAAGCTCCTATAATTCACCCCTCCACTTT | CASGRGQGGLSSYNSPLHF
17 | TRBJ2-1 | NA | TRBV5-1 | TRBD2 | TGCGCCAGCAGCTTGGCGGGGGGGCTAGCGGACAACAATGAGCAGTTCTTC | CASSLAGGLADNNEQFF
15 | TRBJ1-1 | once | TRBV5-1 | NA | TGCGCCAGCAGCTATGTTTCCGGACAGAACACTGAAGCTTTCTTT | CASSYVSGQNTEAFF
12 | TRBJ2-5 | NA | TRBV15 | NA | TGTGCCACCAGCCGACACTTAGAGACCCAGTACTTC | CATSRHLETQYF
14 | TRBJ1-5 | once | TRBV29-1 | TRBD1 | TGCAGCGTTGAGGACGACAGGGAGGGCCAGCCCCAGCATTTT | CSVEDDREGQPQHF
15 | TRBJ1-3 | NA | TRBV5-1 | NA | TGCGCCAGCAGCTTGGGGGAGAGCTCTGGAAACACCATATATTTT | CASSLGESSGNTIYF
13 | TRBJ2-3 | NA | TRBV11-1 | NA | TGTGCCAGCATATGGAGAGTAGGAGATACGCAGTATTTT | CASIWRVGDTQYF
12 | TRBJ1-6 | NA | TRBV9 | NA | TGTGCCAGCAGCGGCCCGGCGCGTACCCTCCACTTT | CASSGPARTLHF
15 | TRBJ2-1 | NA | TRBV7-2 | TRBD2 | TGTGCCAGCAGCTTAGAGGCGGGAGGGTACAATGAGCAGTTCTTC | CASSLEAGGYNEQFF
13 | TRBJ2-7 | NA | TRBV9 | NA | TGTGCCAGCAGCGTAGAAGCGGATTACGAGCAGTACTTC | CASSVEADYEQYF
14 | TRBJ1-6 | NA | TRBV6-5 | NA | TGTGCCAGCAGTTACGCATTCGGCTATTCACCCCTCCACTTT | CASSYAFGYSPLHF
16 | TRBJ2-3 | NA | TRBV3-1/TRBV3-2 | NA | TGTGCCAGCAGCCATTATGCGGGGACAGGCACAGATACGCAGTATTTT | CASSHYAGTGTDTQYF
13 | TRBJ1-1 | medium-sized | TRBV6-4 | NA | TGTGCCAGCAGTGAAACGGAGAACACTGAAGCTTTCTTT | CASSETENTEAFF
12 | TRBJ1-4 | NA | TRBV28 | NA | TGTGCCAGCAGCCTCCAAATGGTCCGACTGTTTTTT | CASSLQMVRLFF
12 | TRBJ1-1 | NA | TRBV4-3 | NA | TGCGCCAGCAGCCTAAACAGGGAAAGGGCTTTCTTT | CASSLNRERAFF
16 | TRBJ1-2 | NA | TRBV5-1 | NA | TGCGCCAGCAGCTTGGCAGTTGGAACCCTTAACTATGGCTACACCTTC | CASSLAVGTLNYGYTF
15 | TRBJ1-5 | NA | TRBV18 | TRBD1 | TGTGCCAGCTCACCCTCGACAGGGGGGGGTCAGCCCCAGCATTTT | CASSPSTGGGQPQHF
16 | TRBJ2-1 | NA | TRBV24-1 | TRBD2 | TGTGCCACCAGTGATTCGGCTAGCGGGAGGTTGGATGAGCAGTTCTTC | CATSDSASGRLDEQFF
14 | TRBJ2-7 | NA | TRBV5-1 | NA | TGCGCCAGCAGCTTGGTAGTTCTCCCCTACGAGCAGTACTTC | CASSLVVLPYEQYF
16 | TRBJ2-2 | NA | TRBV11-3 | TRBD2 | TGTGCCAGCAGCTTAGAGACTAGCGCGAACACCGGGGAGCTGTTTTTT | CASSLETSANTGELFF
15 | TRBJ2-1 | NA | TRBV5-4 | TRBD2 | TGTGCCAGCAGCCCAAGACTAGCGGGAGCGGCTGAGCAGTTCTTC | CASSPRLAGAAEQFF
14 | TRBJ1-2 | NA | TRBV5-1 | NA | TGCGCCAGCAGCTTGAGAGGCAGGGCGGACGGCTACACCTTC | CASSLRGRADGYTF
15 | TRBJ1-2 | once | TRBV7-2 | TRBD1 | TGTGCCAGCAGCTTATCTGGACAGGCCCAGGGGGGCTACACCTTC | CASSLSGQAQGGYTF
14 | TRBJ2-7 | once | TRBV19 | NA | TGTGCCAGTAGTCCTGGACATTTCTCCTACGAGCAGTACTTC | CASSPGHFSYEQYF
17 | TRBJ2-7 | NA | TRBV2 | NA | TGTGCCAGCGCTCCCTCGGAAAGGGACGGGGGCCTATACGAGCAGTACTTC | CASAPSERDGGLYEQYF
16 | TRBJ2-5 | once | TRBV7-2 | TRBD2 | TGTGCCAGCAGCTTAGGCGGGAGGGCCGGGGTGGAGACCCAGTACTTC | CASSLGGRAGVETQYF
10 | TRBJ1-2 | once | TRBV19 | NA | TGTGCCAGTAGCAGGGAAGGCTACACCTTC | CASSREGYTF
19 | TRBJ2-3 | NA | TRBV18 | TRBD2 | TGTGCCAGCTCACCAATCATAAGTGCTAGCGGGATTGGCACAGATACGCAGTATTTT | CASSPIISASGIGTDTQYF
17 | TRBJ1-6 | NA | TRBV12-1 | NA | TGTGCCAGCAGCCCCGGGGACGCCCTCCTCTATAATTCACCCCTCCACTTT | CASSPGDALLYNSPLHF
17 | TRBJ2-3 | NA | TRBV7-8 | TRBD2 | TGTGCCAGCAGCTCCGATACTAGCGGGGGGGGCACAGATACGCAGTATTTT | CASSSDTSGGGTDTQYF
15 | TRBJ2-7 | NA | TRBV27 | NA | TGTGCCAGCAGTCCCTTTGGGAGGCCTTACTACGAGCAGTACTTC | CASSPFGRPYYEQYF
16 | TRBJ2-7 | few | TRBV2 | TRBD2 | TGTGCCAGCAGTCCGACTAGCGGGAGGGCCCCGTACGAGCAGTACTTC | CASSPTSGRAPYEQYF
14 | TRBJ1-3 | NA | TRBV30 | NA | TGTGCCTGGAGTGTACGGCCGGATCGAAACACCATATATTTT | CAWSVRPDRNTIYF
11 | TRBJ2-2 | NA | TRBV20-1 | NA | TGCAGTGCCCTGGCCTACGGGGAGCTGTTTTTT | CSALAYGELFF
14 | TRBJ2-1 | NA | TRBV19 | TRBD2 | TGTGCCACGCAATTAGCGGGGGGGCAGGGTGAGCAGTTCTTC | CATQLAGGQGEQFF